These 23 T cell receptor beta chains were sequenced from one sample in a study of blood T cell repertoires in COVID-19. Produced via immunoSEQ multiplex PCR; TCRdb's table is partial and in-frame only. The data hold 280,000 or so clones, with 80% to 90% observed a single time. The sequencing input was PBMCs or T cells enriched from blood (not recorded which). The origin of the receptors is a man aged 30 to 45 who had recovered from COVID-19.

This rearrangement joins TRBV27 to TRBJ1-6, with 7 positions matching TRBD1. V gave up 5 bases and J gave up 4 bases; unmatched junction bases: 11. CDR3 size: 17 residues. CDR1 and CDR2 (germline): MNHEY, SMNVEV (reference sequence). The CDR3 sequence: CASSQTGDPSYNSPLHF. Here the CDR3 DNA reads TGTGCCAGCAGTCAAACAGGGGACCCTTCGTATAATTCACCCCTCCACTTT.

There are a few counts of this clone. This chain connects TRBV2 to TRBJ1-2; D not resolved. CDR1 and CDR2 from the germline V gene are SNHLY and FYNNEI. There are 13 residues in the CDR3. V gave up 8 bases and J gave up 3 bases, with 13 bases separating them. The CDR3 region is CASHPTAYYGYTF. In DNA form, the CDR3 reads TGTGCCAGCCATCCAACAGCTTACTATGGCTACACCTTC. Using reference TRBV2 and TRBJ1-2 for the parts outside the CDR3, the full variable domain is EPEVTQTPSHQVTQMGQEVILRCVPISNHLYFYWYRQILGQKVEFLVSFYNNEISEKSEIFDDQFSVERPDGSNFTLKIRSTKLEDSAMYFCASHPTAYYGYTFGSGTRLTVV.

The V and J genes are TRBV5-1 and TRBJ2-1; TRBD1 might be the D (6 bases). V was pared by 0 bases and J by 1 base, with 8 bases between. The CDR3 is made up of 15 amino acids. The V gene's germline CDR1 is SGHRS and CDR2 YFSETQ. The CDR3 bases are TGCGCCAGCAGCTTGGAGACAGGATCCTACAATGAGCAGTTCTTC. Translated, it gives CASSLETGSYNEQFF. Together with reference TRBV5-1 and TRBJ2-1, the CDR3 gives the full variable domain: KAGVTQTPRYLIKTRGQQVTLSCSPISGHRSVSWYQQTPGQGLQFLFEYFSETQRNKGNFPGRFSGRQFSNSRSEMNVSTLELGDSALYLCASSLETGSYNEQFFGPGTRLTVL.

The J gene is TRBJ2-3, the V gene TRBV5-1; 10 bases map to TRBD2. Losses at the gene ends were 7 bases for V and 0 bases for J; bases not matched to a gene: 14. The germline gives CDR1 SGHRS, CDR2 YFSETQ. The CDR3 runs 18 residues. CDR3 in DNA: TGCGCCAGCGAACCCGCCCTAGCGGGGGCCTCTAGCACAGATACGCAGTATTTT. This encodes CASEPALAGASSTDTQYF.

This clone has a handful of counts. The chain carries TRBV7-2 and TRBJ1-1, with D perhaps matching TRBD1 (6 bases). The CDR3 spans 13 residues. V lost 0 bases to trimming and J lost 11 bases, with 13 bases between them. Germline CDR1 SGHTA, CDR2 FQGNSA. CDR3 sequence: CASSLAGGARAFF. Here the CDR3 DNA reads TGTGCCAGCAGCTTAGCGGGGGGGGCTCGCGCTTTCTTT.

Ten or more counts support this clone. The rearrangement uses TRBV15 and TRBJ1-2, with 7 bases fitting TRBD1. Germline V lookup: CDR1 LNHNV, CDR2 YYDKDF (reference sequence). The V gene end was trimmed by 3 bases and the J gene end by 5 bases; junction bases not matched to a gene: 6. CDR3 length: 14 residues. The CDR3 DNA reads TGTGCCACCAGCAGTCGCACGACAGGGTATGGCTACACCTTC. Amino acid sequence: CATSSRTTGYGYTF.

The V and J genes are TRBV10-3 and TRBJ2-1; 12 nucleotides match TRBD2. The length of the CDR3 is 17 residues. J gave up 5 bases and V 6 bases, and 11 bases lay outside the gene matches. The germline CDR1 and CDR2 sequences are ENHRY and SYGVKD. CDR3 protein: CAIRGRLAGGPNNEQFF. CDR3 nucleotides: TGTGCCATCAGGGGTAGGCTAGCGGGGGGGCCCAACAATGAGCAGTTCTTC.

J is TRBJ2-5 and V is TRBV6-5; a weak D match, TRBD1 (6 bases). Trimming took off 4 bases at V and 2 bases at J, with 11 bases between the two ends. The germline gives CDR1 MNHEY, CDR2 SVGAGI. The CDR3 is 14 amino acids. Written as DNA, the CDR3 is TGTGCCAGCAGTTCGCAGGGGCGGCAAGAGACCCAGTACTTC. Protein: CASSSQGRQETQYF.

The chain couples TRBV9 to TRBJ1-2; TRBD1 aligns across 7 bases. CDR1 and CDR2 (germline): SGDLS, YYNGEE. CDR3 size: 14 residues. V shed 2 bases, J shed 8 bases, and the junction held 9 bases outside the gene matches. The CDR3 sequence: CASSVDRDRRGYTF. The CDR3 nucleotides read TGTGCCAGCAGCGTCGACCGGGACAGAAGGGGCTACACCTTC.

The chain uses TRBV6-5 and TRBJ1-2, with 10 bases fitting TRBD1. The CDR3 spans 14 residues. The junction had 3 bases not matched to a gene; V was cut back by 2 bases and J by 6 bases. The germline V gene has CDR1 MNHEY and CDR2 SVGAGI. The CDR3 reads CASSYGQGGNGYTF. In DNA, the CDR3 is TGTGCCAGCAGTTACGGACAGGGGGGTAATGGCTACACCTTC.

The table lists this clone with a count of one. J is TRBJ2-7 and V is TRBV21-1; the table's D call, TRBD2, was not checked against the DNA. TRBV21-1 represents a pseudogene. The CDR3 contains 19 residues. Here the CDR3 DNA reads TGTGCCAGCAGCAAAGAAGCCGCTGGCGGAACGACTAATATCTACGAGCAGTACTTC. This gives the protein CASSKEAAGGTTNIYEQYF.

Only a few counts were recorded for this clone. The chain employs TRBV6-5 and TRBJ1-3, with 7 bases matching TRBD1. Germline assignment: CDR1 MNHEY and CDR2 SVGAGI. Trimming removed 0 bases from V and 2 bases from J; junction bases left unmatched: 1. The CDR3 spans 15 residues. The CDR3 is CASSYSTGTGNTIYF. The CDR3 DNA reads as TGTGCCAGCAGTTACTCGACAGGGACTGGAAACACCATATATTTT.

V and J are TRBV27 and TRBJ2-7, with D tentatively TRBD1 (5 bases). The germline V and J ends were trimmed by 2 bases and 4 bases, with 9 bases remaining between them. Per the germline V gene, CDR1 is MNHEY and CDR2 is SMNVEV (reference sequence). This CDR3 contains 13 residues. CDR3: CASSLHSGYEQYF. CDR3 DNA: TGTGCCAGCAGTTTACACTCAGGGTACGAGCAGTACTTC.

The CDR3 nucleotides are TGTGCCAGCAGTTTCTTGTTATACAATGAGCAGTTCTTC. This translates into CASSFLLYNEQFF. This chain uses TRBV6-5 with TRBJ2-1; D remains unclear. The CDR3 is 13 amino acids. The germline V and J ends were trimmed by 4 bases and 4 bases, with 8 bases remaining between them. Germline-derived CDR1 and CDR2 are MNHEY and SVGAGI.

The chain couples TRBV5-1 to TRBJ2-3, with 12 bases fitting TRBD2. V was clipped by 4 bases and J by 6 bases; unmatched bases: 12. Germline V gene lookup returns CDR1 SGHRS and CDR2 YFSETQ. CDR3 length equals 17 residues. CDR3 protein: CASSLEPSGGAADTQYF. The CDR3 DNA follows: TGCGCCAGCAGCCTAGAACCTAGCGGGGGGGCCGCGGATACGCAGTATTTT.

The chain couples TRBV7-8 to TRBJ2-3; D gene unclear. V gave up 1 base and J gave up 5 bases, with 13 bases separating them. Germline V gene lookup returns CDR1 SGHVS and CDR2 FQNEAQ. The CDR3 runs 15 residues. CDR3 sequence (DNA): TGTGCCAGCAGCTTAGGCGCGGCGCATAGAGATACGCAGTATTTT. As protein: CASSLGAAHRDTQYF.

The chain uses TRBV5-6 and TRBJ1-5; tentatively, D is TRBD1 (5 bases). This CDR3 is built from 13 residues. Trimming removed 3 bases from V and 4 bases from J, with 8 bases in between. Looked up from germline, CDR1 is SGHDT and CDR2 is YYEEEE. The CDR3 bases are TGTGCCAGCAGCTCAGGGTCAAATCAGCCCCAGCATTTT. Its protein is CASSSGSNQPQHF.

The chain carries TRBV9 and TRBJ1-3; maybe TRBD1 (6 bases). Germline CDR1 reads SGDLS; CDR2 reads YYNGEE. Between the trimmed V and J ends, which lost 3 bases and 1 base, there was a span of 17 bases. CDR3 length equals 17 residues. The CDR3 region is CASSAGGSRGSGNTIYF. CDR3 coding DNA: TGTGCCAGCAGCGCCGGGGGGAGCAGGGGATCTGGAAACACCATATATTTT.

The chain employs TRBV6-2 or TRBV6-3 and TRBJ2-3; 7 bases fit TRBD2. CDR1 is MNHEY and CDR2 is SVGEGT in the germline V gene. The CDR3 covers 15 residues. V shed 5 bases, J shed 0 bases, and the junction held 5 bases outside the gene matches. This CDR3 is CASSQRGFSTDTQYF. CDR3 coding DNA: TGTGCCAGCAGTCAGCGGGGCTTTAGCACAGATACGCAGTATTTT.

This chain connects TRBV2 to TRBJ1-5; D is perhaps TRBD1 (5 bases). CDR1 and CDR2 (germline): SNHLY, FYNNEI. V dropped 6 bases and J dropped 1 base, with 13 bases sitting between them. The CDR3 contains 15 residues. CDR3 loop: CASRGVRGSNQPQHF. The CDR3 bases are TGTGCCAGCAGGGGAGTTCGGGGGAGCAATCAGCCCCAGCATTTT.

This clone has only one observation. As DNA, the CDR3 is TGTGCCAGCAGTTATGGACAGGGCTACGAAGCTTTCTTT. Residues: CASSYGQGYEAFF. The gene calls are TRBV6-5 and TRBJ1-1, with 8 bases fitting TRBD1. Trimming took 3 bases from V and 8 from J; bases not matched to a gene: 5. The V gene's germline CDR1 is MNHEY and CDR2 SVGAGI. The CDR3 is 13 residues long.

V is TRBV6-5 and J is TRBJ1-5, with TRBD1 as a possible D gene (6 bases). Germline V gene sequence: CDR1 MNHEY, CDR2 SVGAGI. Trimming shortened V by 5 bases and J by 7 bases, and 15 bases separated the two germline ends. The CDR3 runs 14 residues. DNA of the CDR3: TGTGCCAGCAGTCCAGACAGGCGTGGGCAGCCCCAGCATTTT. Its translation: CASSPDRRGQPQHF.

A remark on this clone: The junction does not match germline at one end; this may be a read error. The CDR3 here is CASQNSGQVSF. CDR3 DNA: TGTGCCTCACAAAATTCGGGACAAGTCTCCTTT. This sequence joins TRBV30 and TRBJ1-6; D may be TRBD1 (6 bases). The germline V gene has CDR1 GTSNPN and CDR2 SVGIG (reference sequence). This CDR3 comprises 11 residues.